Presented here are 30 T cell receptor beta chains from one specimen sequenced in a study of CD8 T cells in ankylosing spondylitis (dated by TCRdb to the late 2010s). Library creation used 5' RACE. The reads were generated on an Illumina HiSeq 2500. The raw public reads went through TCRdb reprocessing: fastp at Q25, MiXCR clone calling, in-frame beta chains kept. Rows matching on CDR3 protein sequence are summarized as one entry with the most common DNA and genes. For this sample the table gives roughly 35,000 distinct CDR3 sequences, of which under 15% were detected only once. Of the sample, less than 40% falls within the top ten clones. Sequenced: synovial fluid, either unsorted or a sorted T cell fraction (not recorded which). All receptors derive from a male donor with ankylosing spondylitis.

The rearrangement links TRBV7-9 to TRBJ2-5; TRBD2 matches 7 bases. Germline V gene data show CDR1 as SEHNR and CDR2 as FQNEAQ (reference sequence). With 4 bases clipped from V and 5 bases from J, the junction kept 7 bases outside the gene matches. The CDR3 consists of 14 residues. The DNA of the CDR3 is TGTGCCAGCAGCTCCGCGGCGGGGGTGGAGACCCAGTACTTC. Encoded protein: CASSSAAGVETQYF.

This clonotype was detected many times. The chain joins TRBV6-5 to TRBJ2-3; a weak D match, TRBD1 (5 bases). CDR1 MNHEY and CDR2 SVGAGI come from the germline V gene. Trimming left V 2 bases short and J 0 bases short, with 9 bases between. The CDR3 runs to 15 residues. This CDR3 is CASSYQGPSTDTQYF. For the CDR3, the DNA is TGTGCCAGCAGTTACCAGGGCCCCAGCACAGATACGCAGTATTTT.

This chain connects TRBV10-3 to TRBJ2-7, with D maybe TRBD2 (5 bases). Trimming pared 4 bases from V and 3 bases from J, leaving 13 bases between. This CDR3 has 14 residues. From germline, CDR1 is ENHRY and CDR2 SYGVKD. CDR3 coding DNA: TGTGCCATCAGTGCAGGAGGATTTTTCTACGAGCAGTACTTC. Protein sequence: CAISAGGFFYEQYF.

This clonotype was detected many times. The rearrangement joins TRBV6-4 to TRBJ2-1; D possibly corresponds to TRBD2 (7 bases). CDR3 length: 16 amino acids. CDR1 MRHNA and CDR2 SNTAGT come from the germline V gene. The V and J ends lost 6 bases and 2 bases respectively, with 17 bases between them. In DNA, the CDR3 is TGTGCCAGCAGCGATCAGGGGCGGGGGACCTACAATGAGCAGTTCTTC. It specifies CASSDQGRGTYNEQFF.

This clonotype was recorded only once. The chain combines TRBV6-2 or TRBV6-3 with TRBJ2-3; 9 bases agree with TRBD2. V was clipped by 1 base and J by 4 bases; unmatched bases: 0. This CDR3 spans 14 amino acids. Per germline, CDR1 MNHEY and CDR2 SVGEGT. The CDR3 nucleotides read TGTGCCAGCAGTTACTGGACTAGCGCAGATACGCAGTATTTT. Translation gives CASSYWTSADTQYF.

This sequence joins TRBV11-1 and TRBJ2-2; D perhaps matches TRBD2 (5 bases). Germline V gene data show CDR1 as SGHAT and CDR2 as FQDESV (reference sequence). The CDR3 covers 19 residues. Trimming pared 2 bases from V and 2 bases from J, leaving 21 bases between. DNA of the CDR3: TGTGCCAGCAGCTTAACGAAGCTGGAGGTCAGAACTAACACCGGGGAGCTGTTTTTT. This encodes CASSLTKLEVRTNTGELFF.

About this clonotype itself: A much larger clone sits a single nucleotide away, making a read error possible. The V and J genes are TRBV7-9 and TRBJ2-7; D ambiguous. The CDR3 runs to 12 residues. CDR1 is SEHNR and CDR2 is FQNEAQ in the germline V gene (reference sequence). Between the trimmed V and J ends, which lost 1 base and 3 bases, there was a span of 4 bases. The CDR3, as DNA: TGTGCCAGCAGCTTAGGGGACTACGAGCAGTACTTC. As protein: CASSLGDYEQYF.

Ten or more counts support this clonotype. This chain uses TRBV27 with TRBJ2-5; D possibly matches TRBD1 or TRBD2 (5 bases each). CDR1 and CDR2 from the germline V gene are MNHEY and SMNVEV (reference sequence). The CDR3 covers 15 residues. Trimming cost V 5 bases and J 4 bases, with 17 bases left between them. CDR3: CASSPGAWATETQYF. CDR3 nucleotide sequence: TGTGCCAGCAGTCCCGGGGCCTGGGCGACAGAGACCCAGTACTTC.

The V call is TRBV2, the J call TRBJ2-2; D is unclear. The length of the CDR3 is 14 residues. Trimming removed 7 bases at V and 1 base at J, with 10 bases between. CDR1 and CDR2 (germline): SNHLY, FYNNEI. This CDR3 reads CASNILLNTGELFF. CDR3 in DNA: TGTGCCAGCAACATCTTATTGAACACCGGGGAGCTGTTTTTT.

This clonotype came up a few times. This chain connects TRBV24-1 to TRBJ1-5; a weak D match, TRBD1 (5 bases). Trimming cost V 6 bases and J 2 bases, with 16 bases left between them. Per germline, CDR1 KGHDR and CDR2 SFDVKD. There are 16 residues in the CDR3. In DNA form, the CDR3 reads TGTGCCACCAGTAGAGGGGACGAGGGGCGCAATCAGCCCCAGCATTTT. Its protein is CATSRGDEGRNQPQHF.

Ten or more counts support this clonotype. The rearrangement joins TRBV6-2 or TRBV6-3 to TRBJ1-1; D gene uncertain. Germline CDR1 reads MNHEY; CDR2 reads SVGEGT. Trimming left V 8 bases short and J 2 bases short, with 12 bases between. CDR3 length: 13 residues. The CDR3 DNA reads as TGTGCCAGCTGCCGGACGGAAAACACTGAAGCTTTCTTT. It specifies CASCRTENTEAFF.

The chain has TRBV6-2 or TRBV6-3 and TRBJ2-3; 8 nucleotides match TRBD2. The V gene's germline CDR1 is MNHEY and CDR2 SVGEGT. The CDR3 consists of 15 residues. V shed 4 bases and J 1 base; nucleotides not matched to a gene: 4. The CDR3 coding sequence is TGTGCCAGCAGTTTCCCGACTAGCGGCACAGATACGCAGTATTTT. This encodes CASSFPTSGTDTQYF.

CDR3 bases: TGTGCCAGCACAGACCTGGGGGCCCCTAACGACGAGCAGTACTTC. Encoded protein: CASTDLGAPNDEQYF. The rearrangement joins TRBV12-3 or TRBV12-4 to TRBJ2-7; TRBD1 might be the D (6 bases). The CDR3 contains 15 residues. The V and J ends lost 7 bases and 5 bases respectively, with 21 bases between them.

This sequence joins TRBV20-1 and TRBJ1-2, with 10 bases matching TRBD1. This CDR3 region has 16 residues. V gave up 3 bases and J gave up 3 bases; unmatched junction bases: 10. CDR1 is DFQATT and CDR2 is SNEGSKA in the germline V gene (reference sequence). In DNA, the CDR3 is TGCAGTGCTAGTGGGGCCGGGACAGGGGACGACTATGGCTACACCTTC. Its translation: CSASGAGTGDDYGYTF.

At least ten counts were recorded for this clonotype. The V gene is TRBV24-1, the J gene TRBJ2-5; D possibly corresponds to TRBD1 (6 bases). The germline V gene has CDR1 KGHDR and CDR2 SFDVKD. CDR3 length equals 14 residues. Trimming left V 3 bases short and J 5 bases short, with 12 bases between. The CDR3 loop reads CATSDGDTPETQYF. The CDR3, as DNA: TGTGCCACCAGTGATGGGGACACCCCGGAGACCCAGTACTTC.

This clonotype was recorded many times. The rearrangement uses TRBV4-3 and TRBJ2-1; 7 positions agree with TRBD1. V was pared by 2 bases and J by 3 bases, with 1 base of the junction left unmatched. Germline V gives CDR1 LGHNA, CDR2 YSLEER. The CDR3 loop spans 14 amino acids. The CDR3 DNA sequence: TGCGCCAGCAGCCAACGACAGGGCTACAATGAGCAGTTCTTC. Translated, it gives CASSQRQGYNEQFF.

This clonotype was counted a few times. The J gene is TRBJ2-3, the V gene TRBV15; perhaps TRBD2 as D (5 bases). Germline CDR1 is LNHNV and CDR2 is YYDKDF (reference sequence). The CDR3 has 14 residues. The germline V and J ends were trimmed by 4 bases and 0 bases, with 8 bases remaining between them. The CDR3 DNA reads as TGTGCCACCAGCATGTGGAGGAGCACAGATACGCAGTATTTT. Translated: CATSMWRSTDTQYF.

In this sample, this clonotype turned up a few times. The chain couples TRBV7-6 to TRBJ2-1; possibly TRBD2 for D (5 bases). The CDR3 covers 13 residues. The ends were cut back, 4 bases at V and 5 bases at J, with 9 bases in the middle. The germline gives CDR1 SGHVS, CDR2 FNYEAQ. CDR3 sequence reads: CASSSGLHNEQFF. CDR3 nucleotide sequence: TGTGCCAGCAGCTCCGGACTCCACAATGAGCAGTTCTTC.

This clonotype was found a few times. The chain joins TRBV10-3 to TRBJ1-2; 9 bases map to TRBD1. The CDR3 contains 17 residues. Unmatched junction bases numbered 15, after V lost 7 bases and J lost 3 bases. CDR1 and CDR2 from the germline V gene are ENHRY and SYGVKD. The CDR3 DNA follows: TGTGCCATCACCAAGGACAGGGGAACACCTCCCCACTATGGCTACACCTTC. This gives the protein CAITKDRGTPPHYGYTF.

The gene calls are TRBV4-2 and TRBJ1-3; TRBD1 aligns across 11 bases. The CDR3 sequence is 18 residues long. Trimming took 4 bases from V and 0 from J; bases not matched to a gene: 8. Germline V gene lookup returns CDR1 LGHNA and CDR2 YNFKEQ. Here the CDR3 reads CASSLGQGAFLSGNTIYF. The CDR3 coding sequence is TGTGCCAGCAGCCTTGGACAGGGGGCCTTCCTCTCTGGAAACACCATATATTTT.

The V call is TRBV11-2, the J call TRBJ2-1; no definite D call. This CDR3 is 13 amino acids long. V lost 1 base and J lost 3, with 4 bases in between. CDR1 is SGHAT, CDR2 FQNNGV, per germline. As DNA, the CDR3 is TGTGCCAGCAGCTTAGGACTCTACAATGAGCAGTTCTTC. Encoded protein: CASSLGLYNEQFF.

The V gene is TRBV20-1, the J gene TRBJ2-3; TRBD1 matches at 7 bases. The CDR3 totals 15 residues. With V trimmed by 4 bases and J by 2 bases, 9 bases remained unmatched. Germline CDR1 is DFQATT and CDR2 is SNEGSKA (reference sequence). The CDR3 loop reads CSANTGERHTDTQYF. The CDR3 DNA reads TGCAGTGCTAATACAGGGGAGAGGCACACAGATACGCAGTATTTT.

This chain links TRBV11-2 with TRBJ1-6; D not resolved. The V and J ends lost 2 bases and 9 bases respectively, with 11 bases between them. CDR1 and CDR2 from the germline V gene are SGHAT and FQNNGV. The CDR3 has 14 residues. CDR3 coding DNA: TGTGCCAGCAGCTTATTCCTAGGCGGTTCACCCCTCCACTTT. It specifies CASSLFLGGSPLHF.

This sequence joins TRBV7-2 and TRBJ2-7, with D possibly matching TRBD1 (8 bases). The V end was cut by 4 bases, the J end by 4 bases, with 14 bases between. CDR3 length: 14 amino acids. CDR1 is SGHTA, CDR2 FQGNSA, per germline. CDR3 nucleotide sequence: TGTGCCAGCAGCTCCCAACAGGGGGGGTACGAGCAGTACTTC. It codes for CASSSQQGGYEQYF.

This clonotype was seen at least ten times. The DNA for the CDR3 is TGTGCCAGTAGGCGTAGGGACGGCCGGGGGTATGAGCAGTTCTTC. Residues: CASRRRDGRGYEQFF. The chain recombines TRBV27 with TRBJ2-1, with D possibly matching TRBD2 (6 bases). Trimming pared 9 bases from V and 8 bases from J, leaving 23 bases between. The CDR3 has 15 amino acids. The germline gives CDR1 MNHEY, CDR2 SMNVEV (reference sequence).

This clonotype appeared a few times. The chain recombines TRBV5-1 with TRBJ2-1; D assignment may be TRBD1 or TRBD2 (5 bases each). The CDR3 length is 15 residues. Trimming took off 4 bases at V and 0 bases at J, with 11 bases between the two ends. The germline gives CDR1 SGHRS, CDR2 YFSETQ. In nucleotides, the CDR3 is TGCGCCAGCAGCCCAGGGACCCCCTCCTACAATGAGCAGTTCTTC. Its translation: CASSPGTPSYNEQFF.

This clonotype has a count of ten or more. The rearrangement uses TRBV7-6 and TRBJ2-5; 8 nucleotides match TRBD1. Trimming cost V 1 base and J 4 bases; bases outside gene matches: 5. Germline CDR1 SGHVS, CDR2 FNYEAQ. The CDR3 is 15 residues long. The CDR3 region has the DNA TGTGCCAGCAGCTTAGAGATAGGACAGGGAGAGACCCAGTACTTC. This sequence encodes CASSLEIGQGETQYF.

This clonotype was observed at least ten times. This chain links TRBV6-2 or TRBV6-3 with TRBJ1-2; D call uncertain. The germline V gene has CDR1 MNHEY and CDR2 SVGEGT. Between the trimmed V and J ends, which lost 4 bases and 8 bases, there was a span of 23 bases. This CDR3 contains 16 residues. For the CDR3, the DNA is TGTGCCAGCAGTTTGCAATCTCAGGACCGACCCGGCGGCTACACCTTC. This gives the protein CASSLQSQDRPGGYTF.

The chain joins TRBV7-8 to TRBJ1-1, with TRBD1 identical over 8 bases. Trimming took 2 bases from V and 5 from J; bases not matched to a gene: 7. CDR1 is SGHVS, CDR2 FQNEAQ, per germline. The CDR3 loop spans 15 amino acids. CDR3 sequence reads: CASSLTRQGRTEAFF. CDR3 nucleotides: TGTGCCAGCAGCTTAACGCGACAGGGGAGGACTGAAGCTTTCTTT. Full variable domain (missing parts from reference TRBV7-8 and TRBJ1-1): GAGVSQSPRYKVAKRGQDVALRCDPISGHVSLFWYQQALGQGPEFLTYFQNEAQLDKSGLPSDRFFAERPEGSVSTLKIQRTQQEDSAVYLCASSLTRQGRTEAFFGQGTRLTVV.

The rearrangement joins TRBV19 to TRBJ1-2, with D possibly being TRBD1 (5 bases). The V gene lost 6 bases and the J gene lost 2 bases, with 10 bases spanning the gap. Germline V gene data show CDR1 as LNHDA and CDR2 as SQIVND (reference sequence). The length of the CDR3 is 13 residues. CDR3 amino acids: CASRLQVNYGYTF. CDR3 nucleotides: TGTGCCAGTAGATTACAGGTGAACTATGGCTACACCTTC.